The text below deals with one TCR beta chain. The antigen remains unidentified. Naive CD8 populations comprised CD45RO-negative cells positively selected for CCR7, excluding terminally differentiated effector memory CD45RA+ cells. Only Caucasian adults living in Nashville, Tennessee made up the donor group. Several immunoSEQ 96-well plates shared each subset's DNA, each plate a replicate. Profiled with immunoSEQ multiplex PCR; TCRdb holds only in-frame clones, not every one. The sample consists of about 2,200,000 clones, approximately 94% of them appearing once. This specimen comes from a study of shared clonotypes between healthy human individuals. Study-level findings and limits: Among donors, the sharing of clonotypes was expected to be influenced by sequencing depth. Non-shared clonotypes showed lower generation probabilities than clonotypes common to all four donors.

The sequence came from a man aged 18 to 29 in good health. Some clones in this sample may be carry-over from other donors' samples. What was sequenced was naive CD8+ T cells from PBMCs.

CDR3 residues: CASSLGTVPYEQYF. The DNA for the CDR3 is TGCGCCAGCAGCCTAGGGACAGTACCGTACGAGCAGTACTTC. V is TRBV4-1 and J is TRBJ2-7, with 7 bases fitting TRBD1. CDR1 is MGHRA, CDR2 YSYEKL, per germline. V trimming: 4 bases; J trimming: 4 bases; junction bases outside the gene matches: 7. The CDR3 has 14 residues.